The rows below give T cell receptor beta chains drawn from one sample of a study of T cell responses to AZD1222 COVID-19 vaccine. Using immunoSEQ multiplex PCR, the repertoire was profiled, and TCRdb retains in-frame clones only, with some absent. The table records approximately 120,000 clones, over 80% of them present only once. Sequenced here: peripheral blood, sampled on day 0 of AZD1222 vaccination. The receptors stem from an adult in good health. CDR3s include the opening cysteine and the closing phenylalanine or tryptophan. D genes are given only for firm matches. A row's size may be missing; if present it is once, few, many or a size class.

j_gene	d_gene	abundance	v_gene	CDR3nt	CDR3aa
TRBJ2-1	NA	NA	TRBV7-6	TGTGCCAGCAGCCGAGGGACGGGACAAGACAATGAGCAGTTCTTC	CASSRGTGQDNEQFF
TRBJ1-1	NA	NA	TRBV30	TGTGCCTGGAGTGTTAGGCCTACGGGAGCTTTCTTT	CAWSVRPTGAFF
TRBJ1-5	NA	NA	TRBV6-1	TGTGCCAGCAGTGAAACGGCAGGTTATCAGCCCCAGCATTTT	CASSETAGYQPQHF
TRBJ1-3	TRBD1	NA	TRBV9	TGTGCCAGCAGCGCCCGGGACAGCTTTACCTCTGGAAACACCATATATTTT	CASSARDSFTSGNTIYF
TRBJ2-1	TRBD1	NA	TRBV2	TGTGCTGGACAGGGGACAGGTGAGCAGTTCTTC	CAGQGTGEQFF
TRBJ2-1	TRBD1	NA	TRBV11-2	TGTGCCAGCAGCTTAGCCGAGGGGGCAGCACTGACACAGTTCTTC	CASSLAEGAALTQFF
TRBJ1-2	TRBD1	NA	TRBV30	TGTGCCTGGAGTGCCCCCGGGACAGGGGGCCGCTACACCTTC	CAWSAPGTGGRYTF
TRBJ1-2	NA	NA	TRBV5-1	TGCGCCAGCAGTTACTCGGGGGAAGGCTACACCTTC	CASSYSGEGYTF
TRBJ1-1	NA	once	TRBV4-3	TGCGCCAGCAGCCAAGAAGTCCTAAACACTGAAGCTTTCTTT	CASSQEVLNTEAFF
TRBJ2-7	TRBD1	NA	TRBV4-1	TGCGCCAGCAGCCAAACGGCGGGACAGGACTCCTACGAGCAGTACTTC	CASSQTAGQDSYEQYF
TRBJ1-5	NA	NA	TRBV4-3	TGCGCCAGCAGCTTCATATGGGGCGGCAATCAGCCCCAGCATTTT	CASSFIWGGNQPQHF
TRBJ1-6	TRBD1	NA	TRBV7-9	TGTGCCAGCAGCTGGCCCCCTGGACAGGGGAGTTATAATTCACCCCTCCACTTT	CASSWPPGQGSYNSPLHF
TRBJ1-6	NA	NA	TRBV6-2/TRBV6-3	TGTGCCAGCAGCGTACAGGGTACGGGTTCACCCCTCCACTTT	CASSVQGTGSPLHF
TRBJ1-2	NA	large	TRBV7-9	TGTGCCAGCAGCTTACAGGAGACACACTATGGCTACACCTTC	CASSLQETHYGYTF